These 11 T cell receptor beta chains were sequenced from one sample in a study of early T cells in non-severe SARS-CoV-2 infection. TCRdb reprocessed the 5' RACE reads with MiXCR, giving one entry per CDR3 protein. The sample holds more than 55,000 distinct CDR3 sequences; 13% are singletons and the top ten take about 10%. Sequenced here: whole blood, sampled at baseline. All receptors derive from an adult who was a healthcare worker with PCR-confirmed SARS-CoV-2 infection or an uninfected control (not recorded which).

The CDR3 reads CASSPSGAGDTQYF. The CDR3 coding sequence is TGTGCCAGTAGTCCGTCAGGGGCGGGAGATACGCAGTATTTT. This sequence joins TRBV19 and TRBJ2-3, with TRBD1 as a possible D gene (6 bases). Germline CDR1 LNHDA, CDR2 SQIVND (reference sequence). With 5 bases removed from V and 5 bases from J, the gap between germline ends came to 14 bases. The CDR3 contains 14 residues. The full variable domain, rest sourced from reference TRBV19 and TRBJ2-3, is DGGITQSPKYLFRKEGQNVTLSCEQNLNHDAMYWYRQDPGQGLRLIYYSQIVNDFQKGDIAEGYSVSREKKESFPLTVTSAQKNPTAFYLCASSPSGAGDTQYFGPGTRLTVL.

V gene TRBV10-3 combines with J gene TRBJ2-1, with 14 bases identical to TRBD2. The ends lost 4 bases at V and 7 bases at J; junction bases unmatched: 0. From germline, CDR1 is ENHRY and CDR2 SYGVKD. The CDR3 has 14 residues. CDR3 DNA sequence: TGTGCCATCAGTGGGACTAGCGGGAGGAATGAGCAGTTCTTC. As protein: CAISGTSGRNEQFF.

V and J are TRBV28 and TRBJ2-2; 7 bases fit TRBD1. Trimming removed 3 bases from V and 6 bases from J; junction bases left unmatched: 7. The CDR3 has 15 amino acids. CDR1 is MDHEN and CDR2 is SYDVKM in the germline V gene. The CDR3 nucleotides are TGTGCCAGCAGTTTGTTGACAGGGAAGGCCGGGGAGCTGTTTTTT. It yields the protein CASSLLTGKAGELFF.

This clonotype was counted a few times. The chain is built from TRBV5-1 and TRBJ2-1; a possible D gene is TRBD2 (6 bases). Germline-derived CDR1 and CDR2 are SGHRS and YFSETQ. The CDR3 runs to 14 residues. V was cut by 2 bases and J by 1 base, with 7 bases left in between. CDR3 nucleotide sequence: TGCGCCAGCAGCTTCGGGACTTCCTACAATGAGCAGTTCTTC. Its translation: CASSFGTSYNEQFF.

The gene calls are TRBV19 and TRBJ2-2; the match to TRBD1 covers 8 bases. Looked up from germline, CDR1 is LNHDA and CDR2 is SQIVND (reference sequence). The CDR3 is made up of 14 amino acids. V gave up 2 bases and J gave up 13 bases; unmatched junction bases: 9. The CDR3 nucleotides are TGTGCCAGTAGTATATCCCACAGGGGGAGAGGGCTGTTTTTT. It translates to CASSISHRGRGLFF.

The chain recombines TRBV7-2 with TRBJ1-5; D is undetermined. The CDR3 contains 15 residues. Germline loops: CDR1 SGHTA, CDR2 FQGNSA. Trimming pared 1 base from V and 6 bases from J, leaving 13 bases between. The CDR3 DNA is TGTGCCAGCAGCTTAGAGGGCAGTTTTGGTCAGCCCCAGCATTTT. Its translation: CASSLEGSFGQPQHF.

Remarks on this clonotype: Sequence at one end of the junction differs from germline and may be a read error. This chain connects TRBV7-7 to TRBJ2-7; TRBD1 matches 10 bases. Germline V gives CDR1 SSHAT, CDR2 FNYEAQ (reference sequence). This CDR3 is 15 amino acids long. As DNA, the CDR3 is TGTGCTAGCAGCTTAGGGACAGGGGACGCTTACGAGCAGTACTTC. It encodes CASSLGTGDAYEQYF.

This clonotype turned up a few times. The chain combines TRBV11-2 with TRBJ2-7, with 8 positions matching TRBD1. The CDR3 has 14 amino acids. Per germline, CDR1 SGHAT and CDR2 FQNNGV. J lost 3 bases, V lost 7 bases, and 8 bases had no gene match. This CDR3 is CASTGGTGIYEQYF. DNA of the CDR3: TGTGCCAGCACCGGTGGGACAGGTATCTACGAGCAGTACTTC.

The CDR3 region is CASSPGRGWTQIPYGYTF. CDR3 bases: TGCGCCAGCAGCCCAGGAAGGGGATGGACCCAGATCCCCTATGGCTACACCTTC. The rearrangement links TRBV4-3 to TRBJ1-2; tentatively, D is TRBD1 (5 bases). The V end was cut by 4 bases, the J end by 4 bases, with 25 bases between. CDR1 and CDR2 from the germline V gene are LGHNA and YSLEER. The CDR3 length is 18 residues.

This clonotype was seen more than once but under ten times. The chain has TRBV6-5 and TRBJ1-4; D possibly corresponds to TRBD1 (5 bases). The CDR3 contains 12 residues. The germline CDR1 and CDR2 sequences are MNHEY and SVGAGI. V gave up 4 bases and J gave up 10 bases, with 10 bases separating them. CDR3 protein: CASSLNGGKLFF. In DNA form, the CDR3 reads TGTGCCAGCAGTTTAAACGGGGGAAAACTGTTTTTT.

This clonotype was detected a few times. V usage is TRBV7-2 and J usage is TRBJ2-3; 11 bases line up with TRBD2. Germline lookup yields CDR1 SGHTA and CDR2 FQGNSA. Trimming removed 11 bases from V and 6 bases from J; junction bases left unmatched: 10. The CDR3 length is 14 residues. CDR3 sequence reads: CACQLAGVGDTQYF. CDR3 bases: TGTGCCTGCCAACTAGCGGGAGTTGGTGATACGCAGTATTTT.